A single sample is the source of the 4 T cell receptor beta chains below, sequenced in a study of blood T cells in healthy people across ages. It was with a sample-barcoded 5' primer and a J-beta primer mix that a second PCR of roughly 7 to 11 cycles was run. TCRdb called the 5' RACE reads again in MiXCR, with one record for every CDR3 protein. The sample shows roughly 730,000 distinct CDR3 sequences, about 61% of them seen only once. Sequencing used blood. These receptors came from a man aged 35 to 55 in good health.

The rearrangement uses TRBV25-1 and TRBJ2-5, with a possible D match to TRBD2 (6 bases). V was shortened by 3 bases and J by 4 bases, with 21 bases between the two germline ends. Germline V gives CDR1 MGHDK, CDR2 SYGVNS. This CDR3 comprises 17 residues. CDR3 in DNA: TGTGCCAGCAGTGATGCGATGGGGGGTGGGAGAGTAGAGACCCAGTACTTC. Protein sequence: CASSDAMGGGRVETQYF.

The CDR3 sequence: CASSQAGNTGYTF. As DNA, the CDR3 is TGTGCCAGCAGCCAAGCCGGTAATACTGGCTACACCTTC. This chain connects TRBV6-5 to TRBJ1-2; D call uncertain. Germline CDR1 is MNHEY and CDR2 is SVGAGI. The CDR3 loop spans 13 amino acids. V lost 6 bases and J lost 7, with 15 bases in between.

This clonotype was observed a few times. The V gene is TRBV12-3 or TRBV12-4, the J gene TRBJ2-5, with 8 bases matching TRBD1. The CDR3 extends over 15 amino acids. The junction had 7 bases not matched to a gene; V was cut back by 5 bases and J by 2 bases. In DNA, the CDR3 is TGTGCCAGCAGTGACGGACAGGGAAGACAAGAGACCCAGTACTTC. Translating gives CASSDGQGRQETQYF.

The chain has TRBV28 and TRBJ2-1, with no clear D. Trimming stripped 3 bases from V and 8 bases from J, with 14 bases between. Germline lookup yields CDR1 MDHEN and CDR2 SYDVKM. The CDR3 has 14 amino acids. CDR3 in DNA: TGTGCCAGCAGTTTTTTTAGGGCTGTCGATGAGCAGTTCTTC. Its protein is CASSFFRAVDEQFF.